Below, 27 T cell receptor beta chains from the same sample are listed, as sequenced in a study of blood T cell repertoires in COVID-19 (dated by TCRdb to between 2020 and 2021). Libraries were prepared through the immunoSEQ multiplex PCR assay. The source is immuneACCESS, and TCRdb retained only in-frame sequences with V and J called. Part of the clones is not carried over; for the studies checked, unresolved V genes explain less than half of this, and the remainder is unexplained. This sample has some 45,000 clones in its table, and 92% of those were observed once. The top ten constitute around 11% of the sample. Sequencing used peripheral blood. These TCRs come from a human donor in a cohort sampled during active COVID-19.

V is TRBV27 and J is TRBJ1-3; D uncertain. CDR3 size: 18 residues. Germline CDR1 is MNHEY and CDR2 is SMNVEV (reference sequence). V shed 2 bases and J shed 0 bases, with 17 bases lying between them. The CDR3, as DNA: TGTGCCAGCAGTTTACGGCCCCCGACATCGAGCTCTGGAAACACCATATATTTT. Protein sequence: CASSLRPPTSSSGNTIYF.

The V call is TRBV6-4, the J call TRBJ1-6; TRBD1 agrees at 7 bases. Germline trimming cut 10 bases from V and 8 bases from J; bases unmatched to any gene: 11. Germline CDR1 is MRHNA and CDR2 is SNTAGT. There are 14 residues in the CDR3. CDR3 nucleotide sequence: TGTGCCATCCTACAAGGGGGCGTACATTCACCCCTCCACTTT. Residues: CAILQGGVHSPLHF.

The chain couples TRBV24-1 to TRBJ2-3; D gene unclear. CDR3 size: 15 residues. Trimming took off 5 bases at V and 4 bases at J, with 15 bases between the two ends. CDR1 is KGHDR, CDR2 SFDVKD, per germline. The CDR3 bases are TGTGCCACCAGTGCCCTCGGAGCTGGTGCAGATACGCAGTATTTT. Encoded protein: CATSALGAGADTQYF.

This sequence joins TRBV12-3 or TRBV12-4 and TRBJ1-4; tentative D call: TRBD1 (5 bases). V dropped 3 bases and J dropped 5 bases, with 7 bases sitting between them. This CDR3 has 13 amino acids. The CDR3 DNA follows: TGTGCCAGCAGTTTGAAGGGGAATGAAAAACTGTTTTTT. Its protein is CASSLKGNEKLFF.

This sequence joins TRBV7-9 and TRBJ1-4; the D gene is possibly TRBD1 (6 bases). The CDR3 consists of 14 residues. CDR1 is SEHNR and CDR2 is FQNEAQ in the germline V gene (reference sequence). The V end lost 5 bases, the J end lost 8 bases, and 15 bases lay between the germline ends. The CDR3 nucleotides read TGTGCCAGCAGCCGGGGACACTCGATGGAAAAACTGTTTTTT. Protein sequence: CASSRGHSMEKLFF.

The chain recombines TRBV5-6 with TRBJ1-3; maybe TRBD1 (6 bases). The germline V and J ends were trimmed by 2 bases and 7 bases, with 13 bases remaining between them. Germline loops: CDR1 SGHDT, CDR2 YYEEEE. CDR3 length equals 14 residues. The CDR3 loop is CASSFLTGFNTIYF. The CDR3 nucleotides are TGTGCCAGCAGCTTCCTAACAGGGTTTAACACCATATATTTT.

V usage is TRBV3-1 (or the pseudogene TRBV3-2) and J usage is TRBJ2-3; TRBD1 is a possible D gene (5 bases). Germline V gene lookup returns CDR1 LGHDT and CDR2 YNNKEL (reference sequence). V shed 1 base and J shed 1 base, with 12 bases lying between them. This CDR3 is built from 16 residues. The CDR3 reads CASSQARVMGTDTQYF. The CDR3 DNA reads TGTGCCAGCAGCCAAGCCAGGGTTATGGGCACAGATACGCAGTATTTT.

The genes are TRBV28 and TRBJ2-1; a weak D match, TRBD2 (6 bases). Germline V lookup: CDR1 MDHEN, CDR2 SYDVKM. Deletions cut 2 bases from V and 11 bases from J, with 22 bases between. The CDR3 contains 16 residues. Here the CDR3 DNA reads TGTGCCAGCAGTTTACCATCGCGGACTACCGTCGGGAAGCAGTTCTTC. It encodes CASSLPSRTTVGKQFF. Together with reference TRBV28 and TRBJ2-1, the CDR3 gives the full variable domain: DVKVTQSSRYLVKRTGEKVFLECVQDMDHENMFWYRQDPGLGLRLIYFSYDVKMKEKGDIPEGYSVSREKKERFSLILESASTNQTSMYLCASSLPSRTTVGKQFFGPGTRLTVL.

V usage is TRBV6-2 or TRBV6-3 and J usage is TRBJ1-3; the D is unclear. Trimming took off 0 bases at V and 4 bases at J, with 13 bases between the two ends. CDR3 size: 16 residues. The germline V gene encodes CDR1 MNHEY and CDR2 SVGEGT. The CDR3 reads CASSYSMWAPGNTIYF. The CDR3 nucleotides are TGTGCCAGCAGTTACTCGATGTGGGCTCCGGGAAACACCATATATTTT.

The chain combines TRBV11-2 with TRBJ2-7; D is uncertain. CDR3 size: 12 residues. Germline values: CDR1 SGHAT, CDR2 FQNNGV. V was clipped by 6 bases and J by 4 bases, with 10 bases between them. The CDR3 DNA reads TGTGCCAGCAGTATCGTCCGGTACGAGCAGTACTTC. Residues: CASSIVRYEQYF. Together with reference TRBV11-2 and TRBJ2-7, the CDR3 gives the full variable domain: EAGVAQSPRYKIIEKRQSVAFWCNPISGHATLYWYQQILGQGPKLLIQFQNNGVVDDSQLPKDRFSAERLKGVDSTLKIQPAKLEDSAVYLCASSIVRYEQYFGPGTRLTVT.

The chain joins TRBV2 to TRBJ2-7; a weak D match, TRBD2 (5 bases). Germline V CDR1 and CDR2: SNHLY, FYNNEI. The V end was cut by 6 bases, the J end by 7 bases, with 16 bases between. This CDR3 has 13 amino acids. CDR3 in DNA: TGTGCCAGCAGGCCGGGCCCCACGGGGGAGCAGTACTTC. The encoded protein is CASRPGPTGEQYF.

This chain links TRBV7-2 with TRBJ2-3; no reliable D call. Germline values: CDR1 SGHTA, CDR2 FQGNSA. The CDR3 has 13 residues. Trimming stripped 1 base from V and 5 bases from J, with 7 bases between. The CDR3 spells CASSLDSGDTQYF. In DNA, the CDR3 is TGTGCCAGCAGCTTAGACTCGGGAGATACGCAGTATTTT.

In this sample, this clone turned up once. The chain carries TRBV30 and TRBJ2-2; TRBD2 aligns across 12 bases. The CDR3 runs 16 residues. V trimming: 3 bases; J trimming: 0 bases; junction bases outside the gene matches: 2. Germline loops: CDR1 GTSNPN, CDR2 SVGIG (reference sequence). This CDR3 is CAWRGLAGSNTGELFF. CDR3 nucleotides: TGTGCCTGGAGGGGACTAGCGGGTTCGAACACCGGGGAGCTGTTTTTT.

The chain recombines TRBV3-1 (or the pseudogene TRBV3-2) with TRBJ2-2, with 10 bases aligning to TRBD1. The CDR3 totals 16 residues. V was pared by 4 bases and J by 8 bases, with 10 bases of the junction left unmatched. Germline lookup yields CDR1 LGHDT and CDR2 YNNKEL (reference sequence). In nucleotides, the CDR3 is TGTGCCAGCAGCCCCCGACAGGGGGCACTGGGAGGGGAGCTGTTTTTT. As protein: CASSPRQGALGGELFF.

In this sample, this clone turned up once. V gene TRBV5-1 combines with J gene TRBJ2-3, with 7 bases matching TRBD1. The V and J ends lost 0 bases and 1 base, in that order; junction bases with no gene match: 2. Germline V lookup: CDR1 SGHRS, CDR2 YFSETQ. This CDR3 has 15 residues. The CDR3 sequence is CASSLDRGGTDTQYF. CDR3 nucleotides: TGCGCCAGCAGCTTGGACAGGGGTGGCACAGATACGCAGTATTTT.

J is TRBJ2-1 and V is TRBV9; D possibly corresponds to TRBD2 (6 bases). Germline CDR1 is SGDLS and CDR2 is YYNGEE. The CDR3 has 15 amino acids. V was pared by 4 bases and J by 7 bases, with 18 bases between. CDR3 DNA sequence: TGTGCCAGCAGCCGGGACTCGCGCCCGAGGAATGAGCAGTTCTTC. This sequence encodes CASSRDSRPRNEQFF. Full variable domain (outside the CDR3, taken from reference TRBV9 and TRBJ2-1): DSGVTQTPKHLITATGQRVTLRCSPRSGDLSVYWYQQSLDQGLQFLIQYYNGEERAKGNILERFSAQQFPDLHSELNLSSLELGDSALYFCASSRDSRPRNEQFFGPGTRLTVL.

This clone has a handful of counts. The rearrangement joins TRBV5-1 to TRBJ1-5, with D perhaps matching TRBD1 (5 bases). The CDR3 is 16 residues long. CDR1 is SGHRS, CDR2 YFSETQ, per germline. V was cut by 7 bases and J by 5 bases, with 22 bases left in between. CDR3 sequence reads: CASSVGIGGPYQPQHF. CDR3 in DNA: TGCGCCAGCTCGGTAGGAATCGGGGGTCCCTATCAGCCCCAGCATTTT.

In this sample, this clone turned up a few times. J is TRBJ2-2 and V is TRBV10-3; 9 bases align to TRBD1. This CDR3 comprises 14 residues. Germline V gene data show CDR1 as ENHRY and CDR2 as SYGVKD. Trimming took 7 bases from V and 4 from J; bases not matched to a gene: 4. CDR3 nucleotides: TGTGCCATCAAAAAGGGACAGGGCACCGGGGAGCTGTTTTTT. It is translated as CAIKKGQGTGELFF.

The chain recombines TRBV29-1 with TRBJ2-5, with a tentative D call TRBD1 (6 bases). Trimming left V 8 bases short and J 2 bases short, with 27 bases between. The CDR3 totals 17 residues. Germline CDR1 and CDR2: SQVTM and ANQGSEA. The CDR3 DNA sequence: TGCAGCCCCAAGATCCCACAGGGAAGGACGGGGCAAGAGACCCAGTACTTC. This gives the protein CSPKIPQGRTGQETQYF.

The CDR3 loop is CASSLNSRNTIYF. CDR3 in DNA: TGTGCCAGCAGCTTAAACAGCCGAAACACCATATATTTT. The chain has TRBV11-3 and TRBJ1-3; D is unclear. CDR3 length equals 13 residues. Germline assignment: CDR1 SGHNT and CDR2 YENEEA. The germline V and J ends were trimmed by 2 bases and 5 bases, with 7 bases remaining between them.

This clone came up once. The CDR3 loop is CATNRRTGRGTGELFF. CDR3 bases: TGTGCCACCAATCGCCGGACAGGGAGAGGTACCGGGGAGCTGTTTTTT. The chain has TRBV5-4 and TRBJ2-2; 8 bases map to TRBD1. This CDR3 comprises 16 residues. V was clipped by 9 bases and J by 5 bases; unmatched bases: 15. CDR1 is SGHNT, CDR2 YYREEE, per germline (reference sequence).

The rearrangement uses TRBV6-4 and TRBJ2-7; D is unclear. CDR3 length equals 17 residues. Germline CDR1 MRHNA, CDR2 SNTAGT. The V end lost 0 bases, the J end lost 4 bases, and 19 bases lay between the germline ends. The CDR3 sequence: CASSDSTHSGKPYEQYF. CDR3 DNA: TGTGCCAGCAGTGACTCGACACACTCCGGCAAGCCATACGAGCAGTACTTC.

V is TRBV6-1 and J is TRBJ2-7; D unclear. V lost 0 bases to trimming and J lost 4 bases, with 7 bases between them. The CDR3 consists of 13 residues. Germline V CDR1 and CDR2: MNHNS, SASEGT. Here the CDR3 reads CASSEARGYEQYF. The CDR3, as DNA: TGTGCCAGCAGTGAAGCCCGAGGATACGAGCAGTACTTC.

The genes are TRBV6-2 or TRBV6-3 and TRBJ2-7; tentative D call: TRBD1 (5 bases). This CDR3 is built from 14 residues. Trimming removed 5 bases from V and 3 bases from J, with 14 bases in between. Germline V CDR1 and CDR2: MNHEY, SVGEGT. The CDR3 is CASSDPTELYEQYF. In DNA form, the CDR3 reads TGTGCCAGCAGTGACCCGACAGAACTCTACGAGCAGTACTTC.

V usage is TRBV4-3 and J usage is TRBJ2-7, with a weak D call TRBD1 (6 bases). V shed 0 bases and J shed 4 bases, with 16 bases lying between them. CDR1 is LGHNA and CDR2 is YSLEER in the germline V gene. The CDR3 has 16 residues. DNA of the CDR3: TGCGCCAGCAGCCAAGAGATAGGGACCAGGGGATACGAGCAGTACTTC. This sequence encodes CASSQEIGTRGYEQYF.

The chain carries TRBV10-3 and TRBJ2-3; D might be TRBD2 (7 bases). The CDR3 consists of 15 residues. Germline V gives CDR1 ENHRY, CDR2 SYGVKD. The V and J ends lost 3 bases and 0 bases respectively, with 10 bases between them. The CDR3 is CAISERGASTDTQYF. CDR3 DNA: TGTGCCATCAGTGAACGGGGGGCTAGCACAGATACGCAGTATTTT.

In DNA form, the CDR3 reads TGCAGTGCTAGGCTAGGTCCCGAGCAGTACTTC. Amino acid sequence: CSARLGPEQYF. The gene calls are TRBV20-1 and TRBJ2-7; D remains unclear. Germline assignment: CDR1 DFQATT and CDR2 SNEGSKA (reference sequence). The germline V and J ends were trimmed by 3 bases and 6 bases, with 9 bases remaining between them. The CDR3 runs 11 residues.